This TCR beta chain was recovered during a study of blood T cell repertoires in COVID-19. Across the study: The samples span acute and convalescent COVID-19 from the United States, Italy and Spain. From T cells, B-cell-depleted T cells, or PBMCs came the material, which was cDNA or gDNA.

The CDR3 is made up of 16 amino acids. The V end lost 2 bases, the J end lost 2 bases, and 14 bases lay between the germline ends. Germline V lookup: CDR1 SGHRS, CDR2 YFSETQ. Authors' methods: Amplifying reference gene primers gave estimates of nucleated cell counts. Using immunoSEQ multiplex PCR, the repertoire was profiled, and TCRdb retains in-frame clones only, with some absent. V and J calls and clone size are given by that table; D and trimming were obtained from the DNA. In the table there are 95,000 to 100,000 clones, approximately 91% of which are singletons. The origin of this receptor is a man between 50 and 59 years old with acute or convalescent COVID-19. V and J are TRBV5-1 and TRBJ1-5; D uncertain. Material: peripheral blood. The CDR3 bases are TGCGCCAGCAGCTTCGTGTGCGGGGAGGGCAATCAGCCCCAGCATTTT. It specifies CASSFVCGEGNQPQHF.